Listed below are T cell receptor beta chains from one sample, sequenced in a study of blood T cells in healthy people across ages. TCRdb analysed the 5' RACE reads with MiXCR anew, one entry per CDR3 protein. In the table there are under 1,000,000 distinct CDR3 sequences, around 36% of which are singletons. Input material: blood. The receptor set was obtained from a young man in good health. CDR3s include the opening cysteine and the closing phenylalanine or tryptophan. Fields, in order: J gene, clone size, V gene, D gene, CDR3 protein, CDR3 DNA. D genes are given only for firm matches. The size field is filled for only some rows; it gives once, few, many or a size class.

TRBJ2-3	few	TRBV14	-	CASSQDLGGLSTDTQYF	TGTGCCAGCAGCCAAGATCTAGGCGGTCTTAGCACAGATACGCAGTATTTT
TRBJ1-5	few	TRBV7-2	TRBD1	CASSLYTGGNQPQHF	TGTGCCAGCAGCTTATATACAGGGGGCAATCAGCCCCAGCATTTT
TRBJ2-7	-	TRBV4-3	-	CASSQDPGDYNEQYF	TGCGCCAGCAGCCAAGATCCAGGGGATTACAATGAGCAGTACTTC
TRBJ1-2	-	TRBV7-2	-	CASSSRDLFEGYTF	TGTGCCAGCAGCTCCCGGGACCTATTCGAGGGCTACACCTTC
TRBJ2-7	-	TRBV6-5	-	CASNGGLLPNEQYF	TGTGCCAGCAACGGGGGGCTACTCCCTAATGAGCAGTACTTC
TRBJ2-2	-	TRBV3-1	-	CASSQDRRVFF	TGTGCCAGCAGCCAAGACCGAAGGGTGTTTTTT
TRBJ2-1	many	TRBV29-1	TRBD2	CSVATLAGSYNEQFF	TGCAGCGTTGCAACACTAGCGGGGTCTTACAATGAGCAGTTCTTC
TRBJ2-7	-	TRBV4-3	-	CASSQDDGRAYEQYF	TGCGCCAGCAGCCAAGATGATGGTCGGGCCTACGAGCAGTACTTC
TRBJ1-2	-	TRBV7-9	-	CASSPGGQSANYGYTF	TGTGCCAGCAGCCCCGGAGGACAGTCAGCTAACTATGGCTACACCTTC
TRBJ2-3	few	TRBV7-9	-	CASSVRPRASTDTQYF	TGTGCCAGCAGCGTCCGTCCCCGTGCTAGCACAGATACGCAGTATTTT
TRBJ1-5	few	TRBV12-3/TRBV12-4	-	CASGLGSQPQHF	TGTGCCAGCGGACTGGGGTCTCAGCCCCAGCATTTT
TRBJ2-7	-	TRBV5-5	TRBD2	CASSSLTSGTYEQYF	TGTGCCAGCAGCTCGCTTACTAGCGGTACCTACGAGCAGTACTTC
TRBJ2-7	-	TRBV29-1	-	CSGGRQQQYF	TGCAGCGGGGGCCGACAGCAGCAGTACTTC
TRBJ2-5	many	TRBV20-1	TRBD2	CSARDLGGGALGRETQYF	TGCAGTGCTAGAGATCTCGGCGGGGGGGCTCTTGGAAGAGAGACCCAGTACTTC
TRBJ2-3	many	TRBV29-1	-	CSGRSRTPTDTQYF	TGCAGCGGTCGATCCCGGACCCCCACAGATACGCAGTATTTT
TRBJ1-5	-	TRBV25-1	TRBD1	CASSEGTGDQPQHF	TGTGCCAGCAGTGAAGGAACAGGGGATCAGCCCCAGCATTTT
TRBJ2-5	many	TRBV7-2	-	CASSSQHSPGADGETQYF	TGTGCCAGCAGCTCGCAACATTCCCCGGGGGCTGACGGAGAGACCCAGTACTTC
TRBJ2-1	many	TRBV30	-	CARGRSSYNEQFF	TGTGCCCGGGGGCGGAGCTCCTACAATGAGCAGTTCTTC
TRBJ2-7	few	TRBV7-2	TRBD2	CASSKTSGGRDEQYF	TGTGCCAGCAGTAAGACTAGCGGGGGACGGGATGAGCAGTACTTC
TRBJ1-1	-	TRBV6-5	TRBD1	CASSTEDRVATEAFF	TGTGCCAGCAGTACAGAGGACAGGGTCGCCACTGAAGCTTTCTTT
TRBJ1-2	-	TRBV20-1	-	CSARDLASPAGYGYTF	TGCAGTGCTAGAGATCTGGCCAGCCCGGCGGGCTATGGCTACACCTTC
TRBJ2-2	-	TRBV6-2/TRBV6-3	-	CASSSVDRILAGFTGELFF	TGTGCCAGCAGTTCCGTCGACAGGATCCTTGCTGGGTTCACCGGGGAGCTGTTTTTT
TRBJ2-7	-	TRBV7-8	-	CASSLGSIGEQYF	TGTGCCAGCAGCTTAGGATCGATCGGCGAGCAGTACTTC
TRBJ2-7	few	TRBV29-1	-	CSVVWSRVGIGLHEQYF	TGCAGCGTTGTGTGGTCCCGGGTGGGAATCGGACTTCACGAGCAGTACTTC
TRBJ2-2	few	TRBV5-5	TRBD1	CASSPDRGTGELFF	TGTGCCAGCAGCCCTGACAGGGGCACCGGGGAGCTGTTTTTT
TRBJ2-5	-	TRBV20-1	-	CSARSRVLQETQYF	TGCAGTGCTAGATCGCGGGTACTCCAAGAGACCCAGTACTTC
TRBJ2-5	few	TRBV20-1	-	CSARALADSQETQYF	TGCAGTGCTAGGGCCCTAGCTGATAGCCAAGAGACCCAGTACTTC
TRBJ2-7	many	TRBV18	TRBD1	CASSLTPGLGQGDYEQYF	TGTGCCAGCTCCCTAACCCCCGGGTTGGGACAGGGAGACTACGAGCAGTACTTC
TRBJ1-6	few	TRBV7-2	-	CASSLRFSSYNSPLHF	TGTGCCAGCAGCTTGCGATTCAGCTCCTATAATTCACCCCTCCACTTT
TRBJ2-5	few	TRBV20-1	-	CSAIQAIQETQYF	TGCAGTGCTATCCAGGCTATACAAGAGACCCAGTACTTC
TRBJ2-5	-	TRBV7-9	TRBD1	CASSPRAGTALNEQYF	TGTGCCAGCAGCCCGAGAGCCGGGACAGCCCTCAATGAGCAGTACTTC
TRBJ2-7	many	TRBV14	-	CASSPRGNFYEQYF	TGTGCCAGCAGCCCCCGCGGCAACTTCTACGAGCAGTACTTC
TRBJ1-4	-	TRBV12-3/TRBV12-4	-	CASSFNRNEKLFF	TGTGCCAGCAGTTTTAACAGGAATGAAAAACTGTTTTTT
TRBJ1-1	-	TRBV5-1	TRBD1	CASSLAGTGSITEAFF	TGCGCCAGCAGCTTGGCCGGGACAGGGTCCATCACTGAAGCTTTCTTT
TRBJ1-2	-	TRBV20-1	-	CSARDLEGYGYTF	TGCAGTGCTAGGGATTTAGAGGGGTATGGCTACACCTTC
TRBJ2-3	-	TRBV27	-	CASSFRGGRPDTQYF	TGTGCCAGCAGTTTCCGAGGAGGTAGGCCAGATACGCAGTATTTT
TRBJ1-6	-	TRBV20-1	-	CSARVGQQNSPLHF	TGCAGTGCTAGAGTCGGGCAGCAGAATTCACCCCTCCACTTT
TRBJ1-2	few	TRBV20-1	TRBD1	CSATITGGAFFNYGYTF	TGCAGTGCAACGATTACAGGGGGCGCATTTTTTAACTATGGCTACACCTTC
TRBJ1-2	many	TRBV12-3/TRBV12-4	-	CASSLEGPHRYGYTF	TGTGCCAGCAGTTTAGAGGGCCCGCATCGCTATGGCTACACCTTC
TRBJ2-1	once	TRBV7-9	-	CASSLSDFYNEQFF	TGTGCCAGCAGCTTATCGGATTTCTACAATGAGCAGTTCTTC